This TCR beta chain was obtained from a study of blood T cell repertoires in COVID-19. The CDR3 runs to 19 residues. Repertoires were generated with immunoSEQ multiplex PCR, while TCRdb's copy carries only in-frame clones and drops some. This table holds about 220,000 clones, 75% to 85% found once. The chain links TRBV21-1 to TRBJ1-1; the listed D gene, TRBD1, was not tested against the DNA. TRBV21-1 is a known pseudogene. The source of this sequence is a human donor in a cohort sampled during active COVID-19. The sample comprised peripheral blood. Here the CDR3 reads CASSKSSKEGDKVTDEAFF. The CDR3 coding sequence is TGTGCCAGCAGCAAGAGTTCCAAGGAAGGGGACAAGGTAACGGATGAAGCTTTCTTT.